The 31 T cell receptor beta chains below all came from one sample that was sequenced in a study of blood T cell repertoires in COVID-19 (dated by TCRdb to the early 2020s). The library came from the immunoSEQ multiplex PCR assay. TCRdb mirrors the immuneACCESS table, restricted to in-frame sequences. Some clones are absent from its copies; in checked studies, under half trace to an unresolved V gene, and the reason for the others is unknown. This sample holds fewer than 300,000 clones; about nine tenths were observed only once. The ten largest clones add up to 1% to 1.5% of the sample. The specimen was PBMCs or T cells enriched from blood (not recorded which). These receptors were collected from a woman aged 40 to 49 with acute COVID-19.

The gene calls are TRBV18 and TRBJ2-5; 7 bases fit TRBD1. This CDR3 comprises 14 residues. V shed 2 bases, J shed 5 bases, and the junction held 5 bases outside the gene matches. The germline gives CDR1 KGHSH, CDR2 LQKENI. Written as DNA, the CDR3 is TGTGCCAGCTCACCAAGACAGGGAGAGGAGACCCAGTACTTC. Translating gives CASSPRQGEETQYF.

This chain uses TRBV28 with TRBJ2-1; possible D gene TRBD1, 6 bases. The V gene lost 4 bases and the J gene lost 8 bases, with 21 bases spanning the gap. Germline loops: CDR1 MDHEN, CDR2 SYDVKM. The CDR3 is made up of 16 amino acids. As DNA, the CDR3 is TGTGCCAGCAGTTCTCCCGGGACAAGACTACACGATGAGCAGTTCTTC. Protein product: CASSSPGTRLHDEQFF. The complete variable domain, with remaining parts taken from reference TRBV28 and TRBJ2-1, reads DVKVTQSSRYLVKRTGEKVFLECVQDMDHENMFWYRQDPGLGLRLIYFSYDVKMKEKGDIPEGYSVSREKKERFSLILESASTNQTSMYLCASSSPGTRLHDEQFFGPGTRLTVL.

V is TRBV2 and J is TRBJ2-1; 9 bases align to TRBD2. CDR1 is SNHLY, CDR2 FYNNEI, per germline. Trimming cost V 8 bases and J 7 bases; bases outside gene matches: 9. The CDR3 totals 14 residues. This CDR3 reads CASLDRTSANEQFF. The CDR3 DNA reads TGTGCCAGCCTGGATCGGACTAGCGCAAATGAGCAGTTCTTC.

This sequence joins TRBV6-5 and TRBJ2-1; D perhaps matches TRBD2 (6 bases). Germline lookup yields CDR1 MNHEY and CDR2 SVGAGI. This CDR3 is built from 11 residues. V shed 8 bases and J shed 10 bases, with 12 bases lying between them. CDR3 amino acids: CASATGVEQFF. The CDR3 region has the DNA TGTGCCAGCGCCACGGGAGTCGAGCAGTTCTTC.

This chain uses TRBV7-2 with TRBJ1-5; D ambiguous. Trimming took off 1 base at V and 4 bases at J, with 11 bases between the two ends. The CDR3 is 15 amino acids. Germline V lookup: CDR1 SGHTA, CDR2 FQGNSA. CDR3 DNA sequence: TGTGCCAGCAGCTTAGGGGGAGTGGGAAATCAGCCCCAGCATTTT. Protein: CASSLGGVGNQPQHF.

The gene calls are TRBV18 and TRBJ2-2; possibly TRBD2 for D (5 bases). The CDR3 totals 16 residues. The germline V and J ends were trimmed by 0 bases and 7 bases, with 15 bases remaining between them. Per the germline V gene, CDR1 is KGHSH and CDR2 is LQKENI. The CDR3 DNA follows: TGTGCCAGCTCACCACCGGAAAGGAGGCAAGTCGGGGAGCTGTTTTTT. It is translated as CASSPPERRQVGELFF. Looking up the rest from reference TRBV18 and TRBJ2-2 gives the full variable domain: NAGVMQNPRHLVRRRGQEARLRCSPMKGHSHVYWYRQLPEEGLKFMVYLQKENIIDESGMPKERFSAEFPKEGPSILRIQQVVRGDSAAYFCASSPPERRQVGELFFGEGSRLTVL.

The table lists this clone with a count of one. CDR3 loop: CAQKGTGRYGYTF. DNA for the CDR3: TGTGCCCAAAAAGGGACAGGGCGCTATGGCTACACCTTC. This chain uses TRBV2 with TRBJ1-2, with TRBD1 identical over 9 bases. Looked up from germline, CDR1 is SNHLY and CDR2 is FYNNEI. V was pared by 11 bases and J by 4 bases, with 8 bases of the junction left unmatched. There are 13 residues in the CDR3. The whole variable domain, filled in from reference TRBV2 and TRBJ1-2, reads EPEVTQTPSHQVTQMGQEVILRCVPISNHLYFYWYRQILGQKVEFLVSFYNNEISEKSEIFDDQFSVERPDGSNFTLKIRSTKLEDSAMYFCAQKGTGRYGYTFGSGTRLTVV.

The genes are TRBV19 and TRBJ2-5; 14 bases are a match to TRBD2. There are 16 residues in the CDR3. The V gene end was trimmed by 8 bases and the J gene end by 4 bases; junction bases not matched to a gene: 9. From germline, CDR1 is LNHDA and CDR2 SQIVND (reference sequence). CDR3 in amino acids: CASPGGLAGVRETQYF. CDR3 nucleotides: TGTGCCAGTCCAGGGGGACTAGCGGGAGTCAGAGAGACCCAGTACTTC.

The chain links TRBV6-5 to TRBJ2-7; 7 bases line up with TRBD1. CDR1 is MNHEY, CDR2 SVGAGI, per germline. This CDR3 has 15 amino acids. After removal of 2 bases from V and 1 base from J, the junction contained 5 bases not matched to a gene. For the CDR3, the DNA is TGTGCCAGCAGTTACAACCCGGGACAGTCCTACGAGCAGTACTTC. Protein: CASSYNPGQSYEQYF.

The CDR3 region has the DNA TGTGCCACCAGTGCGAATGGACAGGGCGGGGGCTACACCTTC. It yields the protein CATSANGQGGGYTF. The chain employs TRBV24-1 and TRBJ1-2, with 8 positions matching TRBD1. The V gene's germline CDR1 is KGHDR and CDR2 SFDVKD. There are 14 residues in the CDR3. Germline trimming cut 5 bases from V and 8 bases from J; bases unmatched to any gene: 9.

The CDR3 DNA reads TGCAGCGTTGGCGGGACTAGCGGGAGGGGAAGCTCCTACAATGAGCAGTTCTTC. Translating it yields CSVGGTSGRGSSYNEQFF. V usage is TRBV29-1 and J usage is TRBJ2-1; 16 bases fit TRBD2. Trimming took 4 bases from V and 0 from J; bases not matched to a gene: 6. This CDR3 contains 18 residues. Germline V gene sequence: CDR1 SQVTM, CDR2 ANQGSEA.

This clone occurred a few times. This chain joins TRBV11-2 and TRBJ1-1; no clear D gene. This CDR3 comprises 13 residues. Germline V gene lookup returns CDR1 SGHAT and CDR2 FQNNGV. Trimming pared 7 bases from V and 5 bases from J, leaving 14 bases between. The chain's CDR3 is CASTPSSGTEAFF. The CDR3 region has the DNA TGTGCCAGCACCCCATCCTCCGGTACTGAAGCTTTCTTT.

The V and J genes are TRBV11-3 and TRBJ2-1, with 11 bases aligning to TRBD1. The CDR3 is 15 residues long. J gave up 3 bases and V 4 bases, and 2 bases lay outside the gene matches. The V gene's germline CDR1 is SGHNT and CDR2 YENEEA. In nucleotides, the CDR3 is TGTGCCAGCAGCTCAGGGACAGGGGGCTACAATGAGCAGTTCTTC. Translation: CASSSGTGGYNEQFF.

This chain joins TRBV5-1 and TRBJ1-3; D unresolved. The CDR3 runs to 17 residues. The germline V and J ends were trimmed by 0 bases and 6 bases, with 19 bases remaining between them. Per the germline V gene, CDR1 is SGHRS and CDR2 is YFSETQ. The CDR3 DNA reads TGCGCCAGCAGCTTGGGAATTACGGAGGGAGGATCAAACACCATATATTTT. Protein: CASSLGITEGGSNTIYF.

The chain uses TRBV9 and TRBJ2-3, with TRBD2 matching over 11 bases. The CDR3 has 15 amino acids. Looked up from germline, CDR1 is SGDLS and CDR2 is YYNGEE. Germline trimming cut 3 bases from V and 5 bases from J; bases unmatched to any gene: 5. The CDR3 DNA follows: TGTGCCAGCAGCGCATTAGCGGGAGGGGGAGATACGCAGTATTTT. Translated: CASSALAGGGDTQYF.

CDR3 sequence: CASSLFGTVSYEQYF. Written as DNA, the CDR3 is TGTGCCAGCAGTTTATTTGGGACAGTAAGCTACGAGCAGTACTTC. The chain couples TRBV28 to TRBJ2-7; 7 bases agree with TRBD1. CDR3 length: 15 amino acids. V dropped 1 base and J dropped 3; count of bases not matched to a gene: 6. The germline V gene encodes CDR1 MDHEN and CDR2 SYDVKM.

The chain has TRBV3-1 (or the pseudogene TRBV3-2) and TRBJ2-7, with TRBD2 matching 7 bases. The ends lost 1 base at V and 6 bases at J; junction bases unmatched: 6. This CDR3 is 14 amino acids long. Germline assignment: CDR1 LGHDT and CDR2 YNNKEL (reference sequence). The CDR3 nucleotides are TGTGCCAGCAGCCAAGTGGCGGGAGTGGGCGAGCAGTACTTC. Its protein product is CASSQVAGVGEQYF.

DNA of the CDR3: TGTGCCAGCAGTGAGGAGTGGAACGCGAACACCGGGGAGCTGTTTTTT. Residues: CASSEEWNANTGELFF. The genes are TRBV27 and TRBJ2-2; D is unclear. The CDR3 totals 16 residues. Germline CDR1 is MNHEY and CDR2 is SMNVEV (reference sequence). V gave up 5 bases and J gave up 0 bases, with 13 bases separating them.

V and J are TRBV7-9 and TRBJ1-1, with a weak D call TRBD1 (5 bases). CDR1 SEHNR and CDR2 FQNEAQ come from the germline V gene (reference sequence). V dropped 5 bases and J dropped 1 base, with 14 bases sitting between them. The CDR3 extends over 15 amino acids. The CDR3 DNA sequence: TGTGCCAGCAGCGGGGCTTTAAGTCAGAACACTGAAGCTTTCTTT. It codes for CASSGALSQNTEAFF.

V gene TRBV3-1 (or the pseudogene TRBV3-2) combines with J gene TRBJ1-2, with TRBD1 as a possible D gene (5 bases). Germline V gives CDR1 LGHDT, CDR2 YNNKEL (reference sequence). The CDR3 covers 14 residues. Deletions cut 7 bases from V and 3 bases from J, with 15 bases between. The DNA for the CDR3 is TGTGCCAGCACTGGGCGGGACGGAGACTATGGCTACACCTTC. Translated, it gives CASTGRDGDYGYTF.

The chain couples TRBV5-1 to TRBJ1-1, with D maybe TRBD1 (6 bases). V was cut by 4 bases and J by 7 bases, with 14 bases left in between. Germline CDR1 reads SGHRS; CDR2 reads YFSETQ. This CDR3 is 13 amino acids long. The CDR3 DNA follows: TGCGCCAGCAGCCAAACAGGGTGGAATGAAGCTTTCTTT. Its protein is CASSQTGWNEAFF.

CDR3 loop: CASTPFRGSGNTIYF. The CDR3, as DNA: TGTGCCAGCACCCCCTTCAGGGGCTCTGGAAACACCATATATTTT. This rearrangement joins TRBV25-1 to TRBJ1-3; a possible D gene is TRBD1 (6 bases). Germline lookup yields CDR1 MGHDK and CDR2 SYGVNS. The ends were cut back, 7 bases at V and 0 bases at J, with 13 bases in the middle. CDR3 size: 15 residues.

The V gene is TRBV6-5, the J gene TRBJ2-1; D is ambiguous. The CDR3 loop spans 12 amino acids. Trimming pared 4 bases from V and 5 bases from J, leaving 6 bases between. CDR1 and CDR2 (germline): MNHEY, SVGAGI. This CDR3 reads CASSSRHNEQFF. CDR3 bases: TGTGCCAGCAGTTCGCGTCACAATGAGCAGTTCTTC.

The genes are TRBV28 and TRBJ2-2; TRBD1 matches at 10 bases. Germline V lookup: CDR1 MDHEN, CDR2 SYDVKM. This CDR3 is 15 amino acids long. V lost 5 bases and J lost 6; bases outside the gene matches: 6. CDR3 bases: TGTGCCAGCAGTCCAGGGACAGGGGTCCCCGGGGAGCTGTTTTTT. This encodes CASSPGTGVPGELFF.

In DNA form, the CDR3 reads TGTGCCAGCAGTCCTCGACTAGCGGTCAGGATTCAGTACTTC. Encoded protein: CASSPRLAVRIQYF. The V call is TRBV27, the J call TRBJ2-4; 9 nucleotides match TRBD2. The V gene's germline CDR1 is MNHEY and CDR2 SMNVEV (reference sequence). This CDR3 spans 14 amino acids. J was trimmed by 10 bases and V by 5 bases; bases with no gene match: 9.

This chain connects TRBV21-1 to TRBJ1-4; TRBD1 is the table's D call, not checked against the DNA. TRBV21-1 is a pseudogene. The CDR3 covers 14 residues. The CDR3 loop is CASLIRGDRGKLFF. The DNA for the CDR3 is TGTGCCAGCCTTATTAGGGGGGACAGGGGAAAACTGTTTTTT.

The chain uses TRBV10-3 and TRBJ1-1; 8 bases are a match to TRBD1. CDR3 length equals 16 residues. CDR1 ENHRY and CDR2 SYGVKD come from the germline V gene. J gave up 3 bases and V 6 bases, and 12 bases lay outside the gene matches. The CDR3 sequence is CAIRLRTGWYDTEAFF. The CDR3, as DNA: TGTGCCATCAGACTCCGGACAGGGTGGTACGACACTGAAGCTTTCTTT.

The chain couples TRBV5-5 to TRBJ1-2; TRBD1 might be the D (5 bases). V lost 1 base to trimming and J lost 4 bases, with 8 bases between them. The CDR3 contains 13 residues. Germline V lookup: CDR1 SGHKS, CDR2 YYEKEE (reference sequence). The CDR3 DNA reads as TGTGCCAGCAGCTTGCGGGGGGGCTATGGCTACACCTTC. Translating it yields CASSLRGGYGYTF.

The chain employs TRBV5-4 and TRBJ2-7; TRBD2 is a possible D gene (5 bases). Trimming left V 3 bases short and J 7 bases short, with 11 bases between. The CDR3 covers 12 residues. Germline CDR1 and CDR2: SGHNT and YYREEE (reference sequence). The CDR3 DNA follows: TGTGCCAGCAGCTCTACAACGGGGGAGCAGTACTTC. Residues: CASSSTTGEQYF.

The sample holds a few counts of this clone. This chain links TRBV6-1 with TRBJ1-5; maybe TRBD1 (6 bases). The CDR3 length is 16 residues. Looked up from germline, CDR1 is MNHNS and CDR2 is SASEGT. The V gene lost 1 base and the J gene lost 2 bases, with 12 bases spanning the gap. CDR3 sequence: CASSEDRGARNQPQHF. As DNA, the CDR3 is TGTGCCAGCAGTGAAGATCGGGGGGCCCGCAATCAGCCCCAGCATTTT.

CDR3: CASSLEAGATNEKLFF. The DNA for the CDR3 is TGTGCCAGCAGCTTAGAGGCGGGCGCAACTAATGAAAAACTGTTTTTT. The chain links TRBV11-3 to TRBJ1-4; no reliable D call. CDR1 is SGHNT and CDR2 is YENEEA in the germline V gene. V lost 0 bases and J lost 0, with 8 bases in between. This CDR3 spans 16 amino acids.